The T cell receptor beta chain described here comes from a study of shared clonotypes between healthy human individuals. Of note for this clone: What it binds is unknown.

The CDR3 totals 12 residues. V lost 4 bases, J lost 9 bases, and 12 bases lay in between. Germline V gene lookup returns CDR1 SGHDN and CDR2 FVKESK. Researchers divided each subset's genomic DNA evenly across several immunoSEQ plates. Produced via immunoSEQ multiplex PCR; TCRdb's table is partial and in-frame only. The data contain some 1.5 million clones, roughly 95% of them singletons. Study findings and constraints: Larger estimated richness was generally seen in naive subsets than in memory subsets. Unshared clonotypes carried lower generation probabilities than those common to all four donors.

Sequencing was done on a sample of naive CD4+ T cells sorted from blood. Subset meaning: CD45RA+ positively selected. The receptor's source is a man aged 25-40 years in good health. This chain connects TRBV14 to TRBJ2-5; D unclear. CDR3 coding DNA: TGTGCCAGCAGCCTCGCGACTCGGGCCCAGTACTTC. Protein sequence: CASSLATRAQYF.